What follows are 19 T cell receptor beta chains derived from one specimen sequenced in a study of Graves' ophthalmopathy and Graves' hyperthyroidism. Amplified TCR beta CDR3 regions were obtained using RNA transcripts as template. RT-PCR was first run with HTBI primers, then multiplex PCR in a second round. TCRdb analysed the multiplex PCR reads with MiXCR anew, one entry per CDR3 protein. This sample has a few hundred thousand distinct CDR3 sequences, with 17% found just once. Sequenced input: peripheral blood. The source is an adult woman with stable Graves' hyperthyroidism.

At least ten counts were recorded for this clonotype. The chain employs TRBV28 and TRBJ1-6; TRBD1 matches at 7 bases. Germline CDR1 and CDR2: MDHEN and SYDVKM. With 5 bases clipped from V and 8 bases from J, the junction kept 9 bases outside the gene matches. There are 15 residues in the CDR3. This CDR3 is CASSKGQEGDSPLHF. The CDR3 DNA reads TGTGCCAGCAGTAAAGGACAGGAGGGTGATTCACCCCTCCACTTT.

The chain joins TRBV28 to TRBJ1-2; TRBD1 aligns across 7 bases. Looked up from germline, CDR1 is MDHEN and CDR2 is SYDVKM. J lost 6 bases, V lost 3 bases, and 4 bases had no gene match. This CDR3 is built from 13 residues. In nucleotides, the CDR3 is TGTGCCAGCAGTTTCGGCAGGGGGAATGGCTACACCTTC. Protein: CASSFGRGNGYTF.

The chain recombines TRBV28 with TRBJ2-7; D unresolved. V gave up 6 bases and J gave up 2 bases, with 11 bases separating them. In germline, CDR1 is MDHEN, CDR2 SYDVKM. This CDR3 region has 13 residues. CDR3 nucleotides: TGTGCCAGCAGGCCTTCGAGGACCTACGAGCAGTACTTC. Protein product: CASRPSRTYEQYF.

This clonotype came up many times. This rearrangement joins TRBV15 to TRBJ2-5; D gene unclear. Germline V gives CDR1 LNHNV, CDR2 YYDKDF (reference sequence). This CDR3 comprises 11 residues. V gave up 5 bases and J gave up 5 bases, with 6 bases separating them. This CDR3 is CATSRTETQYF. The CDR3 region has the DNA TGTGCCACCAGCCGAACGGAGACCCAGTACTTC.

This clonotype was recorded at least ten times. The chain is built from TRBV7-2 and TRBJ2-7; 10 nucleotides match TRBD2. Germline V CDR1 and CDR2: SGHTA, FQGNSA. V lost 0 bases and J lost 7; bases outside the gene matches: 9. CDR3 length: 16 residues. CDR3 nucleotides: TGTGCCAGCAGCTTAGCGGGGGGACTAGCGCCCGGTGAGCAGTACTTC. Translating it yields CASSLAGGLAPGEQYF.

The table lists this clonotype with many counts. As DNA, the CDR3 is TGTGCCAGCAGTGAAGCCCGACAGGGCAATCAGCCCCAGCATTTT. The encoded protein is CASSEARQGNQPQHF. The chain couples TRBV6-1 to TRBJ1-5, with D perhaps TRBD1 (6 bases). The CDR3 spans 15 residues. V gave up 0 bases and J gave up 2 bases, with 8 bases separating them. Germline CDR1 is MNHNS and CDR2 is SASEGT.

This clonotype showed up many times. The chain links TRBV28 to TRBJ2-7; 10 nucleotides line up with TRBD1. Germline CDR1 MDHEN, CDR2 SYDVKM. V was clipped by 6 bases and J by 2 bases; unmatched bases: 7. The CDR3 is 15 amino acids. In DNA form, the CDR3 reads TGTGCCAGCAGGGAACCCGGGACAGGGGCCTACGAGCAGTACTTC. Encoded protein: CASREPGTGAYEQYF.

This clonotype was picked up a small number of times. The chain links TRBV11-2 to TRBJ2-7; TRBD2 agrees at 8 bases. The V gene's germline CDR1 is SGHAT and CDR2 FQNNGV. V lost 5 bases, J lost 3 bases, and 12 bases stayed unmatched. CDR3 length: 16 amino acids. CDR3 residues: CASSPQFSGAYYEQYF. The CDR3 nucleotides are TGTGCCAGCAGCCCCCAGTTTAGCGGGGCCTACTACGAGCAGTACTTC. Filled out from reference TRBV11-2 and TRBJ2-7, the complete variable domain reads EAGVAQSPRYKIIEKRQSVAFWCNPISGHATLYWYQQILGQGPKLLIQFQNNGVVDDSQLPKDRFSAERLKGVDSTLKIQPAKLEDSAVYLCASSPQFSGAYYEQYFGPGTRLTVT.

This clonotype was observed many times. The chain recombines TRBV30 with TRBJ2-7; TRBD1 agrees at 11 bases. V lost 5 bases and J lost 3; bases outside the gene matches: 3. The CDR3 covers 13 residues. The germline V gene has CDR1 GTSNPN and CDR2 SVGIG (reference sequence). The CDR3 loop is CAWAGTGGYEQYF. The DNA for the CDR3 is TGTGCCTGGGCCGGGACAGGGGGCTACGAGCAGTACTTC.

This clonotype showed up many times. The chain couples TRBV6-5 to TRBJ2-5; TRBD1 matches at 10 bases. CDR3 length: 15 amino acids. The ends lost 5 bases at V and 7 bases at J; junction bases unmatched: 10. Germline values: CDR1 MNHEY, CDR2 SVGAGI. The CDR3 region has the DNA TGTGCCAGCAGTATCCGGGACAGGGGCTATGGGACCCAGTACTTC. Protein: CASSIRDRGYGTQYF.

This clonotype came up a few times. A clone one base away is much larger, so this may be a read error. This rearrangement joins TRBV7-8 to TRBJ2-7; the match to TRBD1 covers 9 bases. Germline V CDR1 and CDR2: SGHVS, FQNEAQ. This CDR3 is 16 amino acids long. The CDR3 loop is CASILVVRTGAYEQYF. CDR3 DNA sequence: TGTGCCAGCATCTTAGTGGTCCGGACAGGGGCCTACGAGCAGTACTTC.

This clonotype was detected many times. J is TRBJ1-2 and V is TRBV5-1, with TRBD1 matching 9 bases. Germline V CDR1 and CDR2: SGHRS, YFSETQ. With 4 bases clipped from V and 8 bases from J, the junction kept 6 bases outside the gene matches. This CDR3 has 13 amino acids. This CDR3 reads CASSPGQGSGYTF. CDR3 DNA: TGCGCCAGCAGCCCAGGACAGGGGAGCGGCTACACCTTC.

This clonotype was seen ten or more times. This chain uses TRBV20-1 with TRBJ1-2; a possible D gene is TRBD1 (6 bases). Trimming pared 6 bases from V and 6 bases from J, leaving 17 bases between. This CDR3 is built from 13 residues. Per the germline V gene, CDR1 is DFQATT and CDR2 is SNEGSKA (reference sequence). The CDR3 sequence: CSASTGQENGYTF. CDR3 in DNA: TGCAGTGCAAGCACAGGGCAGGAAAATGGCTACACCTTC.

This clonotype has at least ten counts. This chain uses TRBV10-3 with TRBJ2-7, with 7 bases aligning to TRBD2. CDR1 and CDR2 (germline): ENHRY, SYGVKD. This CDR3 is 13 amino acids long. The junction had 7 bases not matched to a gene; V was cut back by 10 bases and J by 1 base. Here the CDR3 reads CATQRDSSYEQYF. Here the CDR3 DNA reads TGTGCCACGCAGCGGGATAGTTCCTACGAGCAGTACTTC.

V and J are TRBV2 and TRBJ1-1, with D possibly being TRBD1 (6 bases). The CDR3 covers 17 residues. Trimming removed 7 bases from V and 5 bases from J, with 26 bases in between. Germline V CDR1 and CDR2: SNHLY, FYNNEI. The DNA for the CDR3 is TGTGCCAGCACTAGCTCCCGACAGGTTGTTTTTTATACTGAAGCTTTCTTT. It yields the protein CASTSSRQVVFYTEAFF.

The table lists this clonotype with many counts. This rearrangement joins TRBV6-1 to TRBJ2-7, with D possibly TRBD2 on 5 matching bases. V lost 8 bases and J lost 2, with 19 bases in between. The CDR3 runs 15 residues. The germline V gene has CDR1 MNHNS and CDR2 SASEGT. The CDR3 nucleotides read TGTGCCAGCTTTCTCACCAGCGGAGGACCCTACGAGCAGTACTTC. Translating gives CASFLTSGGPYEQYF.

This clonotype was seen at least ten times. The chain uses TRBV10-3 and TRBJ1-2; 8 nucleotides align to TRBD1. This CDR3 spans 15 amino acids. Germline lookup yields CDR1 ENHRY and CDR2 SYGVKD. J gave up 3 bases and V 10 bases, and 13 bases lay outside the gene matches. The CDR3 reads CATKDRGEDYYGYTF. CDR3 sequence (DNA): TGTGCCACCAAAGACAGGGGCGAAGACTACTATGGCTACACCTTC.

In this sample, this clonotype turned up many times. The chain joins TRBV4-3 to TRBJ1-3; no definite D call. The germline V gene encodes CDR1 LGHNA and CDR2 YSLEER. V shed 4 bases and J shed 4 bases, with 11 bases lying between them. The CDR3 length is 14 residues. CDR3 sequence reads: CASSPRLLGNTIYF. The CDR3 nucleotides are TGCGCCAGCAGCCCTCGATTATTGGGAAACACCATATATTTT.

This clonotype showed up many times. The rearrangement uses TRBV7-9 and TRBJ2-7; D call uncertain. Germline CDR1 SEHNR, CDR2 FQNEAQ (reference sequence). This CDR3 has 12 amino acids. The ends were cut back, 1 base at V and 6 bases at J, with 7 bases in the middle. CDR3 coding DNA: TGTGCCAGCAGCTTAGTGGTTTCCGAGCAGTACTTC. Protein product: CASSLVVSEQYF.